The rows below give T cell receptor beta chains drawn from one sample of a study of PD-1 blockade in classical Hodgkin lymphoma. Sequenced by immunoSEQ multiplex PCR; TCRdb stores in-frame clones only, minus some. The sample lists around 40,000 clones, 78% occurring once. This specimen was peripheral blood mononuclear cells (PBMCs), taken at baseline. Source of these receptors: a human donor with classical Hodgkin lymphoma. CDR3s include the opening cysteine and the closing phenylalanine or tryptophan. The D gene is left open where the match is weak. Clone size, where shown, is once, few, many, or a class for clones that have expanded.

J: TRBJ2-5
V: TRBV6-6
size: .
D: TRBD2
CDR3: CASSWTSRYQETQYF
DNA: TGTGCCAGCAGCTGGACTAGCAGGTACCAAGAGACCCAGTACTTC

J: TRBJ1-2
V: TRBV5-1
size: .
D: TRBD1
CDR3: CASSVDRGGYTF
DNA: TGCGCCAGCAGTGTGGACAGGGGTGGCTACACCTTC

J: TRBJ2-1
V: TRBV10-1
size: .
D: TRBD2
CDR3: CASSDASGDFDEQFF
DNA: TGCGCCAGCAGTGACGCTAGCGGGGATTTTGATGAGCAGTTCTTC

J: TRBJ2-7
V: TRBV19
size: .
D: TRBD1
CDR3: CASSEQGSGEQYF
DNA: TGTGCCAGTAGTGAACAGGGGTCGGGCGAGCAGTACTTC

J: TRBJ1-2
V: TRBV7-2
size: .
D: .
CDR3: CASSAARSLNYGYTF
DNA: TGTGCCAGCAGCGCCGCTCGGTCCCTCAACTATGGCTACACCTTC

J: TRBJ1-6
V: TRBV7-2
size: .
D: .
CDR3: CASSLLGAHSPLHF
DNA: TGTGCCAGCAGCTTACTCGGGGCCCATTCACCCCTCCACTTT

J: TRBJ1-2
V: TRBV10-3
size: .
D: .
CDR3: CAISEPGPDPANYGYTF
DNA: TGTGCCATCAGTGAGCCAGGGCCGGACCCAGCTAACTATGGCTACACCTTC

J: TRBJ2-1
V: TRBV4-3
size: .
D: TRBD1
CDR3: CASSRGTGRYNEQFF
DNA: TGCGCCAGCAGCAGAGGGACAGGGAGGTACAATGAGCAGTTCTTC

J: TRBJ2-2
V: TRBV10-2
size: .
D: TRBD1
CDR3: CASSTPGTGGTGELFF
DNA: TGCGCCAGCAGTACTCCCGGGACAGGGGGTACCGGGGAGCTGTTTTTT

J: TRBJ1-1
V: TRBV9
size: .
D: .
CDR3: CASSVLLGDAEAFF
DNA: TGTGCCAGCAGCGTATTACTCGGCGACGCTGAAGCTTTCTTT

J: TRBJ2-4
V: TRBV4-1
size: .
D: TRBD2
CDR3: CASSQRWEGAKNIQYF
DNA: TGCGCCAGCAGCCAAAGGTGGGAGGGAGCCAAAAACATTCAGTACTTC

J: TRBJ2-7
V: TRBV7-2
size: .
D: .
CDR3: CASSRLAGLGPLYEQYF
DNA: TGTGCCAGCAGCCGTTTGGCGGGGTTGGGCCCCCTCTACGAGCAGTACTTC

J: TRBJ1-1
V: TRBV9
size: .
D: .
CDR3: CASSVKTTEAFF
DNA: TGTGCCAGCAGCGTCAAGACCACTGAAGCTTTCTTT

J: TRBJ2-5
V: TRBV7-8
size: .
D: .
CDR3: CASSLDREETQYF
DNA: TGTGCCAGCAGCTTAGACAGGGAAGAGACCCAGTACTTC

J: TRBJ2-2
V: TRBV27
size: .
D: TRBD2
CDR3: CASSLSLAGNTGELFF
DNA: TGTGCCAGCAGTTTATCACTAGCGGGGAACACCGGGGAGCTGTTTTTT

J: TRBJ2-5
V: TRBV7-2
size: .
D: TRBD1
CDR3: CASSLVPGTGEEETQYF
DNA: TGTGCCAGCAGCTTAGTTCCCGGGACAGGGGAGGAAGAGACCCAGTACTTC

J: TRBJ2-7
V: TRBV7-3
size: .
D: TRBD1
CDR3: CASSLRALLRDSSDEQYF
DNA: TGTGCCAGCAGCTTGCGGGCTCTGCTCCGGGACAGCTCCGACGAGCAGTACTTC

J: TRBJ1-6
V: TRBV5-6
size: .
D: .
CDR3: CASSSRDGYNSPLHF
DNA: TGTGCCAGCAGCTCGAGGGACGGTTATAATTCACCCCTCCACTTT

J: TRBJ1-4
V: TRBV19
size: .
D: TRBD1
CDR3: CASSTQPATGGEKLFF
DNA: TGTGCCAGTAGTACCCAACCTGCGACAGGGGGTGAAAAACTGTTTTTT

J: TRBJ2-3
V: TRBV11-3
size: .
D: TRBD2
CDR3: CASSAAGGGADTQYF
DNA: TGTGCCAGCAGCGCCGCGGGGGGGGGCGCCGATACGCAGTATTTT

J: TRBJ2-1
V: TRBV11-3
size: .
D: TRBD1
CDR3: CASSRTGAGGEQFF
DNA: TGTGCCAGCAGCCGGACAGGAGCAGGTGGTGAGCAGTTCTTC

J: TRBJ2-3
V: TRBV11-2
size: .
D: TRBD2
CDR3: CASSRLAGDRDTQYF
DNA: TGTGCCAGCAGCCGACTAGCGGGGGACAGAGATACGCAGTATTTT

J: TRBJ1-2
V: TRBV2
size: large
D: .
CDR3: CASSEGNNYGYTF
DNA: TGTGCCAGCAGTGAGGGCAATAACTATGGCTACACCTTC

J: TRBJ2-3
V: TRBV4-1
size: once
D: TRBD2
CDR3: CASSQDLPLAGGRDTQYF
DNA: TGCGCCAGCAGCCAAGATTTGCCTCTAGCGGGGGGTCGGGATACGCAGTATTTT

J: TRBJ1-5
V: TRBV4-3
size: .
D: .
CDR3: CASSQRTSGGQPQHF
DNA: TGCGCCAGCAGCCAGCGGACGTCTGGTGGGCAGCCCCAGCATTTT

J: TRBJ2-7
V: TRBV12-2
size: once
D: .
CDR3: CASRLWSGLALNPNEQYF
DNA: TGTGCAAGTCGCTTATGGTCCGGACTAGCCTTAAACCCCAACGAGCAGTACTTC

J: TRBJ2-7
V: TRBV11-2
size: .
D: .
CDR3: CASREVGIYEQYF
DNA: TGTGCCAGCAGGGAGGTCGGGATCTACGAGCAGTACTTC

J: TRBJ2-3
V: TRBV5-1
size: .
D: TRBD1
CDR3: CASSLRTGESTDTQYF
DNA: TGCGCCAGCAGCCTCCGGACAGGGGAAAGCACAGATACGCAGTATTTT

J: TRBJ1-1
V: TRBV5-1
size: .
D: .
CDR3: CASSLDRGRNTEAFF
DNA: TGCGCCAGCAGCTTGGATCGGGGGAGGAACACTGAAGCTTTCTTT

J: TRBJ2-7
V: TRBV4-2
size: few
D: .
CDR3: CASSQGSAEGSEQYF
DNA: TGTGCCAGCAGCCAAGGGAGCGCGGAGGGGTCCGAGCAGTACTTC

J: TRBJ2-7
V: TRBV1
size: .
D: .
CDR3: CTSRLGWASDNEQYF
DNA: TGCACCAGCAGATTGGGGTGGGCTAGCGATAACGAGCAGTACTTC

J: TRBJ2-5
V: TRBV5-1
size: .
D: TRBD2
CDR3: CASSLSGLAGVETQYF
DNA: TGCGCCAGCAGCTTGAGCGGCCTAGCGGGGGTGGAGACCCAGTACTTC

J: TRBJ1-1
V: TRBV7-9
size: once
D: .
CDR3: CASSLPDRYHTEAFF
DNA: TGTGCCAGCAGCTTACCCGACAGGTACCACACTGAAGCTTTCTTT

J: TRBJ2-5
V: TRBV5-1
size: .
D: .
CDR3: CASSPGISQETQYF
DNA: TGCGCCAGCAGCCCGGGGATTAGCCAAGAGACCCAGTACTTC

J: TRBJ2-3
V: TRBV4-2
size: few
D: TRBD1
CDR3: CASSHYTLGQGSSDTQYF
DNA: TGTGCCAGCAGCCATTACACTCTAGGACAGGGATCGTCAGATACGCAGTATTTT

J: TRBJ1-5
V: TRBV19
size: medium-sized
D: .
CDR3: CASSIMGSQPQHF
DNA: TGTGCCAGTAGTATAATGGGTAGTCAGCCCCAGCATTTT

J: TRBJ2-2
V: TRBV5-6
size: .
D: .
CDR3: CASSLWGTPNTGELFF
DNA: TGTGCCAGCAGCTTGTGGGGCACCCCGAACACCGGGGAGCTGTTTTTT

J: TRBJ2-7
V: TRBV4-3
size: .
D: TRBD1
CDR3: CASSQESPDRGTYEQYF
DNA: TGCGCCAGCAGCCAAGAGTCCCCGGACAGGGGCACCTACGAGCAGTACTTC

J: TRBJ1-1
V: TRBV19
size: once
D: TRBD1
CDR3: CASSMDRGRYTEAFF
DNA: TGTGCCAGTAGTATGGACAGGGGGCGGTACACTGAAGCTTTCTTT

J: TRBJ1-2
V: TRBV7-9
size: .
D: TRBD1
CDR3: CASSLRQGENYGYTF
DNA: TGTGCCAGCAGCTTAAGACAGGGGGAAAACTATGGCTACACCTTC

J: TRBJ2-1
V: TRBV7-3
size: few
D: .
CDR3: CASSHGEKGYNEQFF
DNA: TGTGCCAGCAGCCATGGAGAAAAGGGATACAATGAGCAGTTCTTC

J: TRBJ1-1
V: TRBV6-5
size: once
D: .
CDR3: CASSYRVGTEAFF
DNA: TGTGCCAGCAGTTACAGGGTAGGGACTGAAGCTTTCTTT

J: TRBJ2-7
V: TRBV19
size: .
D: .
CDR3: CAGTICGIGDEQYF
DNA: TGTGCCGGCACTATCTGCGGAATAGGGGACGAGCAGTACTTC

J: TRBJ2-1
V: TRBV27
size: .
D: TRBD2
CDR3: CASSWSVAGGSYNEQFF
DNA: TGTGCCAGCAGTTGGTCCGTGGCGGGGGGATCCTACAATGAGCAGTTCTTC

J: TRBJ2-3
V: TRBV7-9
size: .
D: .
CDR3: CASSFEAGGRSDTQYF
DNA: TGTGCCAGCAGCTTCGAAGCGGGTGGACGTTCAGATACGCAGTATTTT

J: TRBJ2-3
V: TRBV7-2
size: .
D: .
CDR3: CASSSGYGASTDTQYF
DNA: TGTGCCAGCAGCTCCGGATATGGGGCGAGCACAGATACGCAGTATTTT

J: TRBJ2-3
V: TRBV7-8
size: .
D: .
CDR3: CASSLGDGTDTQYF
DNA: TGTGCCAGCAGCTTAGGAGACGGCACAGATACGCAGTATTTT

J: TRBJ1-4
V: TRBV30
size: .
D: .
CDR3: CAWNFARTSRNEKLFF
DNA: TGTGCCTGGAATTTTGCCAGGACCTCCCGAAATGAAAAACTGTTTTTT

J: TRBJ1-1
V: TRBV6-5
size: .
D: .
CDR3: CASSYPVWGLNTEAFF
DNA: TGTGCCAGCAGTTACCCCGTTTGGGGGTTGAACACTGAAGCTTTCTTT

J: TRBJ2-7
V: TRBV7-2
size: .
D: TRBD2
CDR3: CASSLLSAGGLYEQYF
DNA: TGTGCCAGCAGCTTGCTCTCCGCGGGGGGTCTTTACGAGCAGTACTTC

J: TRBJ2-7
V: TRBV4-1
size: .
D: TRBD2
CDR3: CASSPGLAAYEQYF
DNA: TGCGCCAGCAGCCCTGGACTAGCGGCCTACGAGCAGTACTTC

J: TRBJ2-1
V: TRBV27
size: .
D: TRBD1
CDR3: CASSSSGTGDGEQFF
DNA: TGTGCCAGCAGTTCCTCCGGGACAGGGGATGGTGAGCAGTTCTTC

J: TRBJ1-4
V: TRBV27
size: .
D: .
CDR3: CASSPAGSYNEKLFF
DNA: TGTGCCAGCAGTCCGGCAGGGTCTTATAATGAAAAACTGTTTTTT

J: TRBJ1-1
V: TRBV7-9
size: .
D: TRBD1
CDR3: CASTFGGQGAEAFF
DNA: TGTGCCAGCACCTTTGGGGGACAGGGGGCTGAAGCTTTCTTT

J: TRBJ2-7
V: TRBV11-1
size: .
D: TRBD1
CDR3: CASSPDRVSYEQYF
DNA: TGTGCCAGCAGCCCGGACAGGGTTTCCTACGAGCAGTACTTC

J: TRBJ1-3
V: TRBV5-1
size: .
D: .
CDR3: CASSLEGLEGNTIYF
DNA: TGCGCCAGCAGCTTGGAAGGCCTCGAGGGAAACACCATATATTTT

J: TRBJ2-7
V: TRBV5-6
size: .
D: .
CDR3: CASSSGPSYEQYF
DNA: TGTGCCAGCAGCTCGGGACCATCCTACGAGCAGTACTTC

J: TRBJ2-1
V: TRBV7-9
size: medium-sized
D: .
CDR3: CASSLDNEQFF
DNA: TGTGCCAGCAGCTTGGACAATGAGCAGTTCTTC

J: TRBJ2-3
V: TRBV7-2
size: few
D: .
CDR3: CASSLWVGGWSDTQYF
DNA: TGTGCCAGCAGCCTCTGGGTTGGGGGATGGTCAGATACGCAGTATTTT

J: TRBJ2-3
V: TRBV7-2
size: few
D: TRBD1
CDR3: CASSFTGGPTDTQYF
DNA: TGTGCCAGCAGCTTTACAGGGGGTCCCACAGATACGCAGTATTTT